This passage covers 29 T cell receptor beta chains from one sample sequenced in a study of monozygotic twins with cystic fibrosis. Clones were read by immunoSEQ multiplex PCR, and TCRdb kept only the in-frame ones, dropping some. The data show approximately 21,000 clones, around nine tenths seen once. The sequenced sample was blood. The source of these receptors is a woman in her thirties with cystic fibrosis.

The V gene is TRBV29-1, the J gene TRBJ2-7; 9 bases align to TRBD1. The CDR3 totals 13 residues. V dropped 6 bases and J dropped 3; count of bases not matched to a gene: 6. Germline CDR1 reads SQVTM; CDR2 reads ANQGSEA. CDR3 protein: CSVRTGADYEQYF. The CDR3 bases are TGCAGCGTCCGGACAGGGGCGGACTACGAGCAGTACTTC.

This chain links TRBV15 with TRBJ1-2, with 8 bases lining up with TRBD1. J lost 5 bases, V lost 5 bases, and 7 bases had no gene match. This CDR3 is built from 14 residues. Germline V gives CDR1 LNHNV, CDR2 YYDKDF (reference sequence). CDR3 residues: CATSQGAKGYGYTF. For the CDR3, the DNA is TGTGCCACCAGCCAGGGGGCGAAGGGATATGGCTACACCTTC. Combining the CDR3 with reference TRBV15 and TRBJ1-2 gives the whole variable domain DAMVIQNPRYQVTQFGKPVTLSCSQTLNHNVMYWYQQKSSQAPKLLFHYYDKDFNNEADTPDNFQSRRPNTSFCFLDIRSPGLGDTAMYLCATSQGAKGYGYTFGSGTRLTVV.

V usage is TRBV6-5 and J usage is TRBJ1-2; 7 nucleotides match TRBD1. The CDR3 length is 14 residues. Germline CDR1 reads MNHEY; CDR2 reads SVGAGI. Trimming removed 2 bases from V and 9 bases from J; junction bases left unmatched: 9. The CDR3 protein is CASSYADRVVSYTF. The CDR3 DNA sequence: TGTGCCAGCAGTTACGCCGACAGGGTGGTCAGCTACACCTTC.

CDR3 nucleotide sequence: TGTGCCACCTCGAGGGTTCCTAACACCGGGGAGCTGTTTTTT. This translates into CATSRVPNTGELFF. This chain uses TRBV6-4 with TRBJ2-2; a possible D gene is TRBD2 (5 bases). Germline CDR1 reads MRHNA; CDR2 reads SNTAGT. Trimming removed 10 bases at V and 2 bases at J, with 14 bases between. There are 14 residues in the CDR3.

V and J are TRBV10-2 and TRBJ2-1; a weak D match, TRBD1 (5 bases). The CDR3 has 14 residues. Germline V gene lookup returns CDR1 WSHSY and CDR2 SAAADI. V lost 8 bases to trimming and J lost 5 bases, with 16 bases between them. In DNA, the CDR3 is TGCGCCAGCCGACAATGGGGCCCCGACAATGAGCAGTTCTTC. It specifies CASRQWGPDNEQFF.

The chain employs TRBV5-5 and TRBJ1-4; D unclear. The germline V gene encodes CDR1 SGHKS and CDR2 YYEKEE (reference sequence). V shed 1 base and J shed 8 bases, with 9 bases lying between them. The CDR3 sequence is 13 residues long. CDR3 in DNA: TGTGCCAGCAGCTTGTATTGGAGAGAAAAACTGTTTTTT. As protein: CASSLYWREKLFF.

This chain uses TRBV28 with TRBJ1-1; D is unclear. Trimming cost V 6 bases and J 0 bases, with 8 bases left between them. The CDR3 length is 13 residues. Per germline, CDR1 MDHEN and CDR2 SYDVKM. CDR3 residues: CASRNGLNTEAFF. The CDR3 DNA reads TGTGCCAGCAGGAATGGCCTGAACACTGAAGCTTTCTTT. Full variable domain (outside the CDR3, taken from reference TRBV28 and TRBJ1-1): DVKVTQSSRYLVKRTGEKVFLECVQDMDHENMFWYRQDPGLGLRLIYFSYDVKMKEKGDIPEGYSVSREKKERFSLILESASTNQTSMYLCASRNGLNTEAFFGQGTRLTVV.

The chain joins TRBV5-1 to TRBJ2-2; D is ambiguous. Per germline, CDR1 SGHRS and CDR2 YFSETQ. CDR3 length equals 13 residues. V lost 5 bases, J lost 7 bases, and 12 bases lay in between. As DNA, the CDR3 is TGCGCCAGCAGACGCCTAGAGCTCGGGGAGCTGTTTTTT. Translating gives CASRRLELGELFF.

This sequence joins TRBV28 and TRBJ1-5, with a weak D call TRBD1 (5 bases). V lost 6 bases to trimming and J lost 9 bases, with 9 bases between them. From germline, CDR1 is MDHEN and CDR2 SYDVKM. This CDR3 region has 11 residues. The CDR3 region is CASSLGGPQHF. CDR3 nucleotide sequence: TGTGCCAGCAGCCTCGGGGGGCCCCAGCATTTT.

This rearrangement joins TRBV5-5 to TRBJ2-7; D possibly uses TRBD1 or TRBD2 (5 bases each). V lost 6 bases, J lost 2 bases, and 15 bases lay in between. The CDR3 consists of 14 residues. From germline, CDR1 is SGHKS and CDR2 YYEKEE (reference sequence). The CDR3 bases are TGTGCCAGCACCTTAAGGGGAGATCCCTACGAGCAGTACTTC. As protein: CASTLRGDPYEQYF.

On this clone itself: A junction end diverges from the germline sequence, so it may reflect a read error. The chain combines TRBV7-2 with TRBJ1-3; 7 nucleotides match TRBD1. Germline V gene lookup returns CDR1 SGHTA and CDR2 FQGNSA. The CDR3 is 18 residues long. For the CDR3, the DNA is TGTGCCAGCAGCTTAGTAGCGGGCTACAGGGGCTCTGGAGACACCATATATTTT. Encoded protein: CASSLVAGYRGSGDTIYF.

This rearrangement joins TRBV27 to TRBJ1-5; no definite D call. Trimming took off 6 bases at V and 2 bases at J, with 8 bases between the two ends. CDR3 length equals 13 residues. Germline V gene sequence: CDR1 MNHEY, CDR2 SMNVEV (reference sequence). CDR3 DNA: TGTGCCAGCAGCCCCTGGGGCAATCAGCCCCAGCATTTT. Residues: CASSPWGNQPQHF.

The chain has TRBV6-1 and TRBJ1-1, with D perhaps matching TRBD1 (5 bases). CDR1 is MNHNS, CDR2 SASEGT, per germline. The ends were cut back, 3 bases at V and 1 base at J, with 12 bases in the middle. The CDR3 is 15 amino acids. The DNA for the CDR3 is TGTGCCAGCAGTGACTCATGGGACGCGAACACTGAAGCTTTCTTT. Amino acids: CASSDSWDANTEAFF.

V is TRBV6-5 and J is TRBJ1-2; weak D call: TRBD1 (6 bases). V was cut by 2 bases and J by 6 bases, with 16 bases left in between. The V gene's germline CDR1 is MNHEY and CDR2 SVGAGI. The CDR3 has 15 amino acids. The CDR3 DNA reads as TGTGCCAGCAGTTACATGGGGGCAAGGGGTGATGGCTACACCTTC. Protein sequence: CASSYMGARGDGYTF.

This chain uses TRBV5-6 with TRBJ2-3; D remains unclear. Trimming stripped 0 bases from V and 3 bases from J, with 14 bases between. There are 16 residues in the CDR3. From germline, CDR1 is SGHDT and CDR2 YYEEEE. CDR3 sequence: CASSLGPVVRTDTQYF. CDR3 coding DNA: TGTGCCAGCAGCTTGGGACCAGTGGTGAGGACAGATACGCAGTATTTT.

The J gene is TRBJ1-1, the V gene TRBV6-6; D gene ambiguous. The germline V gene encodes CDR1 MNHNY and CDR2 SVGAGI (reference sequence). The V end was cut by 7 bases, the J end by 1 base, with 4 bases between. The CDR3 is 11 residues long. The CDR3 protein is CASIKNTEAFF. The CDR3 bases are TGTGCCAGCATCAAGAACACTGAAGCTTTCTTT.

This clone is a singleton in its sample. This chain uses TRBV15 with TRBJ2-2; tentatively, D is TRBD1 (5 bases). The CDR3 totals 14 residues. Germline V gives CDR1 LNHNV, CDR2 YYDKDF (reference sequence). V lost 5 bases and J 1 base, leaving 8 bases between the germline ends. The CDR3 loop reads CATSLGQNTGELFF. The DNA for the CDR3 is TGTGCCACCAGCCTTGGACAGAACACCGGGGAGCTGTTTTTT. Full variable domain (outside the CDR3, taken from reference TRBV15 and TRBJ2-2): DAMVIQNPRYQVTQFGKPVTLSCSQTLNHNVMYWYQQKSSQAPKLLFHYYDKDFNNEADTPDNFQSRRPNTSFCFLDIRSPGLGDTAMYLCATSLGQNTGELFFGEGSRLTVL.

This clone was found a few times. V is TRBV11-2 and J is TRBJ2-7; 8 nucleotides match TRBD1. Trimming cost V 2 bases and J 4 bases; bases outside gene matches: 4. Germline CDR1 reads SGHAT; CDR2 reads FQNNGV. This CDR3 region has 14 residues. Written as DNA, the CDR3 is TGTGCCAGCAGCTTAAGGACAGGGACGTACGAGCAGTACTTC. Its protein product is CASSLRTGTYEQYF.

The chain links TRBV9 to TRBJ2-3; possible D gene TRBD2, 7 bases. V lost 3 bases and J lost 2, with 19 bases in between. Per the germline V gene, CDR1 is SGDLS and CDR2 is YYNGEE. The CDR3 has 17 amino acids. The CDR3 DNA is TGTGCCAGCAGCGGACCACTACCGGGGGGCCACACAGATACGCAGTATTTT. Translating gives CASSGPLPGGHTDTQYF.

This chain links TRBV14 with TRBJ2-6; 8 bases map to TRBD1. V lost 3 bases, J lost 6 bases, and 7 bases stayed unmatched. Germline CDR1 and CDR2: SGHDN and FVKESK. The CDR3 has 16 residues. The CDR3 DNA follows: TGTGCCAGCAGCCATCTCGGACAGGGAAAGGCCAACGTCCTGACTTTC. Its translation is CASSHLGQGKANVLTF.

J is TRBJ2-3 and V is TRBV10-1; weak D call: TRBD2 (6 bases). V shed 9 bases and J shed 3 bases, with 28 bases lying between them. The CDR3 is 18 residues long. Germline V gene sequence: CDR1 WNHNN, CDR2 SYGVQD (reference sequence). The CDR3 DNA sequence: TGCGCCAGGACCGGGAGCAAAGGGCGGGGAGGATTGACAGATACGCAGTATTTT. Encoded protein: CARTGSKGRGGLTDTQYF.

The V and J genes are TRBV5-1 and TRBJ2-1; D is ambiguous. Germline CDR1 and CDR2: SGHRS and YFSETQ. This CDR3 is built from 11 residues. Trimming shortened V by 0 bases and J by 9 bases, and 4 bases separated the two germline ends. Here the CDR3 reads CASSLGGEQFF. The CDR3 DNA is TGCGCCAGCAGCTTGGGGGGTGAGCAGTTCTTC.

The J gene is TRBJ1-3, the V gene TRBV6-5; D is ambiguous. Deletions cut 0 bases from V and 3 bases from J, with 6 bases between. Germline loops: CDR1 MNHEY, CDR2 SVGAGI. The CDR3 runs 14 residues. The CDR3 nucleotides read TGTGCCAGCAGTTACTCATTACTTGGAAACACCATATATTTT. Protein: CASSYSLLGNTIYF.

Of note for this clone: One junction end does not reproduce the germline sequence, and a read error may be involved. The chain is built from TRBV7-7 and TRBJ2-1, with no clear D. Per the germline V gene, CDR1 is SSHAT and CDR2 is FNYEAQ (reference sequence). The CDR3 has 14 amino acids. In nucleotides, the CDR3 is TGTGCTAGCAGCTTAGGGTCCCCAGTCGATGAGCAGTTCTTC. Translation: CASSLGSPVDEQFF.

The chain combines TRBV27 with TRBJ1-5; D gene uncertain. Per germline, CDR1 MNHEY and CDR2 SMNVEV (reference sequence). The CDR3 loop spans 15 amino acids. V gave up 3 bases and J gave up 7 bases, with 16 bases separating them. The CDR3 region is CASSFSLGSLQPQHF. DNA of the CDR3: TGTGCCAGCAGTTTTTCCCTGGGGAGTCTCCAGCCCCAGCATTTT.

The chain combines TRBV5-1 with TRBJ1-2; tentatively, D is TRBD1 (6 bases). The CDR3 is 15 residues long. Germline loops: CDR1 SGHRS, CDR2 YFSETQ. V shed 4 bases and J shed 5 bases, with 18 bases lying between them. The CDR3 spells CASSRFPGQGYGYTF. Here the CDR3 DNA reads TGCGCCAGCAGCCGATTTCCGGGACAAGGATATGGCTACACCTTC.

The rearrangement joins TRBV29-1 to TRBJ1-1; D is unclear. The ends were cut back, 5 bases at V and 7 bases at J, with 17 bases in the middle. The CDR3 has 13 residues. Germline values: CDR1 SQVTM, CDR2 ANQGSEA. The CDR3, as DNA: TGCAGCGTTCAACCGAGACTTTCCTATGAAGCTTTCTTT. Amino acid sequence: CSVQPRLSYEAFF. The full variable domain, completed using reference TRBV29-1 and TRBJ1-1, is SAVISQKPSRDICQRGTSLTIQCQVDSQVTMMFWYRQQPGQSLTLIATANQGSEATYESGFVIDKFPISRPNLTFSTLTVSNMSPEDSSIYLCSVQPRLSYEAFFGQGTRLTVV.

The rearrangement joins TRBV9 to TRBJ1-2, with D possibly TRBD1 on 5 matching bases. The CDR3 spans 14 residues. V was cut by 3 bases and J by 6 bases, with 15 bases left in between. The germline gives CDR1 SGDLS, CDR2 YYNGEE. Written as DNA, the CDR3 is TGTGCCAGCAGCGCGTACCGGTCGGGGCATGGCTACACCTTC. Translated, it gives CASSAYRSGHGYTF.

V and J are TRBV21-1 and TRBJ2-4. TRBV21-1 counts as a pseudogene. This CDR3 has 15 amino acids. DNA of the CDR3: TGTGCCAGCGCGGTGGGGGGCTGCGCCAAAAACATTCAGTACTTC. This gives the protein CASAVGGCAKNIQYF.